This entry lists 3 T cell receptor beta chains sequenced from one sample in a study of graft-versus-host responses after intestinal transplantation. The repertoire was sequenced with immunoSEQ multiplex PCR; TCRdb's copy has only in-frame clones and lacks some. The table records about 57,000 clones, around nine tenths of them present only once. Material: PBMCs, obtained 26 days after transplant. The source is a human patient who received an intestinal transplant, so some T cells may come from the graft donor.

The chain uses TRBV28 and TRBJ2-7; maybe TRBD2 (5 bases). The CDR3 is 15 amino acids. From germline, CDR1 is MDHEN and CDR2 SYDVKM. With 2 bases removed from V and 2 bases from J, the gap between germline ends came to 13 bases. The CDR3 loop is CASSLERAYAYEQYF. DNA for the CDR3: TGTGCCAGCAGTTTAGAGAGGGCCTATGCCTACGAGCAGTACTTC.

The CDR3 sequence: CAISDEDGRETQYF. CDR3 coding DNA: TGTGCCATCAGTGACGAAGACGGGAGGGAGACCCAGTACTTC. The chain carries TRBV10-3 and TRBJ2-5, with TRBD2 identical over 7 bases. The V gene's germline CDR1 is ENHRY and CDR2 SYGVKD. There are 14 residues in the CDR3. Trimming took 3 bases from V and 5 from J; bases not matched to a gene: 6.

The CDR3, as DNA: TGCGCCAGCAGTGAGAATCTCCAAGAGACCCAGTACTTC. Its protein product is CASSENLQETQYF. The chain uses TRBV10-1 and TRBJ2-5; D is unresolved. The CDR3 length is 13 residues. CDR1 is WNHNN, CDR2 SYGVQD, per germline (reference sequence). Trimming shortened V by 2 bases and J by 1 base, and 5 bases separated the two germline ends.